A single TCR beta chain is shown here with its context. Its antigen is not identified. Treatment given: some 19 received Ad26.COV2.S at low or high dose, single or two shots; roughly five received placebo; per-sample allocation not given. Following the first vaccine or placebo injection, samples were taken on day 63. An Ad26 vector expressing Wuhan-strain SARS-CoV-2 spike served as the vaccine. This entry comes from a study of Ad26.COV2.S vaccination and SARS-CoV-2 variants. Study as a whole: Vaccine-arm donor from the placebo-controlled COV1001 Ad26.COV2.S trial. Donor got 5x10^10 or 1x10^11 viral particles of Ad26.COV2.S. Study conclusions and caveats: CD8+ and CD4+ T cells specific for spike reportedly responded with substantial breadth after vaccination.

The table came from immunoSEQ multiplex PCR; TCRdb's copy has only in-frame clones and leaves some out. The sample has just under 250,000 clones, roughly 90% seen once; the top ten hold around 10%. The CDR3 is 15 amino acids. Germline lookup yields CDR1 SGHNT and CDR2 YYREEE (reference sequence). After removal of 2 bases from V and 2 bases from J, the junction contained 5 bases not matched to a gene. The chain has TRBV5-4 and TRBJ2-7; 9 bases agree with TRBD2. This material consisted of peripheral blood, taken in a trial of Ad26.COV2.S vaccine versus placebo. This receptor was identified in a person aged 18-65 years who received the Ad26.COV2.S COVID-19 vaccine or a placebo. CDR3 protein: CASSLPGLATYEQYF. The CDR3 DNA follows: TGTGCCAGCAGCTTACCGGGACTAGCTACCTACGAGCAGTACTTC.